A single sample gave rise to the 29 T cell receptor beta chains below, sequenced in a study of T cell responses to AZD1222 COVID-19 vaccine (dated by TCRdb to the early 2020s). This specimen's time point label, per the study, means: baseline before first vaccination. Library preparation was by the immunoSEQ multiplex PCR assay. TCRdb mirrors the immuneACCESS table, restricted to in-frame sequences. Some clones are absent from its copies; in checked studies, under half trace to an unresolved V gene, and the reason for the others is unknown. Within this sample are more than 150,000 clones, with 92% of them counted one time only. The ten largest clonotypes hold about 9.4% of the sample. The sample was peripheral blood, taken on day 0 of AZD1222 vaccination. The receptor set was obtained from an adult in good health.

V gene TRBV28 combines with J gene TRBJ1-2; D is unresolved. Trimming removed 6 bases at V and 1 base at J, with 12 bases between. CDR3 length equals 14 residues. Germline V gene lookup returns CDR1 MDHEN and CDR2 SYDVKM. The CDR3 DNA reads as TGTGCCAGCAGCCCCCCCCACCTTAACTATGGCTACACCTTC. As protein: CASSPPHLNYGYTF.

This chain links TRBV27 with TRBJ2-6; weak D call: TRBD2 (6 bases). V lost 5 bases, J lost 0 bases, and 20 bases lay in between. This CDR3 contains 19 residues. Germline loops: CDR1 MNHEY, CDR2 SMNVEV (reference sequence). The CDR3 DNA reads TGTGCCAGCAGTCCTACCCACCCGGGACTCCTCTCTGGGGCCAACGTCCTGACTTTC. This encodes CASSPTHPGLLSGANVLTF.

This chain links TRBV2 with TRBJ1-1; D not resolved. V was pared by 6 bases and J by 1 base, with 6 bases between. Germline CDR1 is SNHLY and CDR2 is FYNNEI. This CDR3 has 12 amino acids. CDR3 DNA sequence: TGTGCCAGCAGCCTCGGGAACACTGAAGCTTTCTTT. The encoded protein is CASSLGNTEAFF.

The CDR3 coding sequence is TGTGCCAGCAGTCGAATCGCTTTACTCGACGGGACGCGGGGCGAGCAGTTCTTC. Amino acid sequence: CASSRIALLDGTRGEQFF. The V and J genes are TRBV28 and TRBJ2-1, with D possibly matching TRBD2 (6 bases). The CDR3 length is 18 residues. The germline V gene encodes CDR1 MDHEN and CDR2 SYDVKM. With 5 bases removed from V and 10 bases from J, the gap between germline ends came to 30 bases.

V and J are TRBV19 and TRBJ1-5; D is unresolved. CDR1 and CDR2 (germline): LNHDA, SQIVND (reference sequence). Trimming cost V 8 bases and J 3 bases, with 11 bases left between them. The CDR3 is 13 residues long. The CDR3: CASSDGFNQPQHF. Written as DNA, the CDR3 is TGTGCCAGTTCTGACGGATTCAATCAGCCCCAGCATTTT.

J is TRBJ1-2 and V is TRBV19; D is uncertain. Per the germline V gene, CDR1 is LNHDA and CDR2 is SQIVND (reference sequence). CDR3 size: 12 residues. V lost 10 bases and J lost 4, with 13 bases in between. CDR3 amino acids: CATWEGSYGYTF. CDR3 sequence (DNA): TGTGCCACCTGGGAGGGTAGCTATGGCTACACCTTC.

This rearrangement joins TRBV5-6 to TRBJ2-5; tentative D call: TRBD2 (7 bases). The CDR3 is 16 residues long. With 4 bases removed from V and 8 bases from J, the gap between germline ends came to 24 bases. Germline values: CDR1 SGHDT, CDR2 YYEEEE. CDR3 coding DNA: TGTGCCAGCAGCGGGCCGGGTCGGGGGGCCTGGGAAACCCAGTACTTC. Protein product: CASSGPGRGAWETQYF.

The rearrangement uses TRBV5-6 and TRBJ1-1, with D hard to call. The CDR3 is 13 residues long. The germline V gene has CDR1 SGHDT and CDR2 YYEEEE. Trimming stripped 3 bases from V and 11 bases from J, with 17 bases between. The CDR3 nucleotides read TGTGCCAGCAGCTATGGTGGGGAGGCGGCGGCTTTCTTT. Protein product: CASSYGGEAAAFF.

The chain combines TRBV11-2 with TRBJ1-1; D is unclear. Trimming cost V 3 bases and J 5 bases, with 13 bases left between them. The germline CDR1 and CDR2 sequences are SGHAT and FQNNGV. The CDR3 sequence is 14 residues long. CDR3 nucleotide sequence: TGTGCCAGCAGCTTGGAGGCCCCACTAACTGAAGCTTTCTTT. Its translation is CASSLEAPLTEAFF.

The J gene is TRBJ1-2, the V gene TRBV24-1; D gene unclear. Germline CDR1 is KGHDR and CDR2 is SFDVKD. V was clipped by 0 bases and J by 2 bases, with 6 bases between them. CDR3 length: 14 amino acids. CDR3 nucleotide sequence: TGTGCCACCAGTGATTTGGGCCTCAACTATGGCTACACCTTC. Translating it yields CATSDLGLNYGYTF.

V and J are TRBV5-1 and TRBJ1-1; D gene ambiguous. CDR1 is SGHRS and CDR2 is YFSETQ in the germline V gene. Trimming stripped 0 bases from V and 3 bases from J, with 12 bases between. The CDR3 has 15 residues. CDR3 DNA: TGCGCCAGCAGCTTGGGAGGGAAGAAGGACACTGAAGCTTTCTTT. This sequence encodes CASSLGGKKDTEAFF.

The chain has TRBV27 and TRBJ2-7; 10 nucleotides line up with TRBD2. This CDR3 is 15 amino acids long. V shed 4 bases, J shed 2 bases, and the junction held 5 bases outside the gene matches. The V gene's germline CDR1 is MNHEY and CDR2 SMNVEV (reference sequence). Here the CDR3 DNA reads TGTGCCAGCAGTTCCTCAAGCGGGAGGGCCTACGAGCAGTACTTC. Translating it yields CASSSSSGRAYEQYF.

This sequence joins TRBV6-2 or TRBV6-3 and TRBJ1-1; TRBD1 matches at 11 bases. The CDR3 extends over 16 amino acids. The germline V gene encodes CDR1 MNHEY and CDR2 SVGEGT. The V gene end was trimmed by 4 bases and the J gene end by 0 bases; junction bases not matched to a gene: 4. In nucleotides, the CDR3 is TGTGCCAGCAGTTTCCGGGACAGGGGGTTGAACACTGAAGCTTTCTTT. Protein: CASSFRDRGLNTEAFF.

The chain employs TRBV6-5 and TRBJ1-3; D possibly corresponds to TRBD1 (6 bases). The length of the CDR3 is 15 residues. Trimming stripped 4 bases from V and 7 bases from J, with 17 bases between. Germline lookup yields CDR1 MNHEY and CDR2 SVGAGI. The CDR3 DNA reads TGTGCCAGCAGTTCGGGGGCCGGTATGGGTAACACCATATATTTT. This sequence encodes CASSSGAGMGNTIYF.

A single count supports this clone. V usage is TRBV7-2 and J usage is TRBJ2-3, with a weak D call TRBD1 (5 bases). Germline V gene data show CDR1 as SGHTA and CDR2 as FQGNSA. The CDR3 sequence is 14 residues long. V lost 5 bases and J 2 bases, leaving 11 bases between the germline ends. The CDR3 spells CASSAGHYTDTQYF. The CDR3 DNA reads TGTGCCAGCAGCGCCGGACACTACACAGATACGCAGTATTTT.

This clone appeared once. The rearrangement links TRBV19 to TRBJ2-2, with 9 bases identical to TRBD2. The CDR3 runs 19 residues. V trimming: 1 base; J trimming: 2 bases; junction bases outside the gene matches: 11. Germline CDR1 LNHDA, CDR2 SQIVND (reference sequence). CDR3 in amino acids: CASSIGVLAGPANTGELFF. The CDR3 region has the DNA TGTGCCAGTAGTATAGGCGTACTAGCGGGCCCGGCTAACACCGGGGAGCTGTTTTTT.

The rearrangement uses TRBV19 and TRBJ1-6; perhaps TRBD1 as D (5 bases). V was cut by 6 bases and J by 6 bases, with 15 bases left in between. Germline-derived CDR1 and CDR2 are LNHDA and SQIVND (reference sequence). This CDR3 is built from 15 residues. The CDR3 loop reads CASSGGSRGNSPLHF. CDR3 DNA sequence: TGTGCCAGTAGCGGGGGGAGTAGGGGTAATTCACCCCTCCACTTT.

The chain is built from TRBV5-6 and TRBJ1-2, with D possibly TRBD1 on 6 matching bases. CDR1 is SGHDT and CDR2 is YYEEEE in the germline V gene. Trimming took off 4 bases at V and 8 bases at J, with 21 bases between the two ends. The CDR3 covers 15 residues. The chain's CDR3 is CASSPPGRGAEGYTF. CDR3 nucleotide sequence: TGTGCCAGCAGCCCCCCCGGTAGGGGGGCAGAAGGCTACACCTTC.

The chain uses TRBV5-1 and TRBJ1-1; D call uncertain. V shed 0 bases and J shed 1 base, with 7 bases lying between them. CDR3 length: 14 residues. Germline V gene sequence: CDR1 SGHRS, CDR2 YFSETQ. CDR3 DNA sequence: TGCGCCAGCAGCTTGGGGGTTACGAACACTGAAGCTTTCTTT. Its protein is CASSLGVTNTEAFF.

This chain joins TRBV6-6 and TRBJ2-7; TRBD1 is a possible D gene (5 bases). V was cut by 2 bases and J by 1 base, with 6 bases left in between. Germline V gene data show CDR1 as MNHNY and CDR2 as SVGAGI (reference sequence). The CDR3 consists of 13 residues. The CDR3 loop is CASSYRQSYEQYF. The CDR3 coding sequence is TGTGCCAGCAGTTACCGACAGTCCTACGAGCAGTACTTC.

The rearrangement links TRBV7-9 to TRBJ1-2; 7 bases map to TRBD1. This CDR3 has 15 amino acids. V lost 5 bases, J lost 6 bases, and 12 bases stayed unmatched. CDR1 is SEHNR and CDR2 is FQNEAQ in the germline V gene (reference sequence). The CDR3 spells CASSPGTVQRHGYTF. CDR3 nucleotides: TGTGCCAGCAGCCCCGGGACAGTCCAACGGCATGGCTACACCTTC.

The gene calls are TRBV10-3 and TRBJ2-1; D uncertain. Trimming shortened V by 6 bases and J by 0 bases, and 9 bases separated the two germline ends. In germline, CDR1 is ENHRY, CDR2 SYGVKD. The CDR3 spans 14 residues. The CDR3 DNA is TGTGCCATCAGCTCAGGTTCCTCCTACAATGAGCAGTTCTTC. Translation: CAISSGSSYNEQFF.

J is TRBJ1-2 and V is TRBV30, with a possible D match to TRBD1 (6 bases). The germline V gene has CDR1 GTSNPN and CDR2 SVGIG (reference sequence). The V end lost 2 bases, the J end lost 7 bases, and 17 bases lay between the germline ends. CDR3 length equals 14 residues. The CDR3 coding sequence is TGTGCCTGGAGTAAGGCAGGGGAAGGAGGTGGCTACACCTTC. Translated: CAWSKAGEGGGYTF.

The chain couples TRBV6-5 to TRBJ1-2; a possible D gene is TRBD1 (5 bases). Germline V CDR1 and CDR2: MNHEY, SVGAGI. Trimming took 2 bases from V and 1 from J, leaving 8 bases between them. CDR3 length: 14 residues. The chain's CDR3 is CASSYERGNYGYTF. CDR3 sequence (DNA): TGTGCCAGCAGTTACGAAAGGGGTAACTATGGCTACACCTTC.

Only a few counts were recorded for this clone. The chain links TRBV5-1 to TRBJ2-1; the D call may be TRBD1 or TRBD2 (5 bases each). The V gene lost 0 bases and the J gene lost 1 base, with 11 bases spanning the gap. Looked up from germline, CDR1 is SGHRS and CDR2 is YFSETQ. CDR3 size: 16 residues. The DNA of the CDR3 is TGCGCCAGCAGCTTGGTGGGGGTAGAATCCTACAATGAGCAGTTCTTC. Its translation is CASSLVGVESYNEQFF. Looking up the rest from reference TRBV5-1 and TRBJ2-1 gives the full variable domain: KAGVTQTPRYLIKTRGQQVTLSCSPISGHRSVSWYQQTPGQGLQFLFEYFSETQRNKGNFPGRFSGRQFSNSRSEMNVSTLELGDSALYLCASSLVGVESYNEQFFGPGTRLTVL.

The V call is TRBV5-1, the J call TRBJ1-2, with a possible D match to TRBD1 (6 bases). The V end was cut by 0 bases, the J end by 4 bases, with 13 bases between. The CDR3 covers 15 residues. Germline-derived CDR1 and CDR2 are SGHRS and YFSETQ. The CDR3 reads CASSLGQQGGYGYTF. The CDR3 coding sequence is TGCGCCAGCAGCTTGGGACAACAGGGCGGCTATGGCTACACCTTC.

This clone was seen once. V gene TRBV4-2 combines with J gene TRBJ1-1, with D perhaps matching TRBD1 (5 bases). Trimming removed 1 base from V and 6 bases from J, with 6 bases in between. Germline CDR1 LGHNA, CDR2 YNFKEQ. The CDR3 is 12 residues long. The CDR3 DNA is TGTGCCAGCAGCCAAGGGGGGGCTGAAGCTTTCTTT. This translates into CASSQGGAEAFF.

This clone was recorded once. V is TRBV11-2 and J is TRBJ1-3, with D unclear. This CDR3 contains 12 residues. V lost 2 bases, J lost 4 bases, and 3 bases lay in between. The V gene's germline CDR1 is SGHAT and CDR2 FQNNGV. The CDR3 reads CASSLLGNTIYF. Here the CDR3 DNA reads TGTGCCAGCAGCTTATTAGGAAACACCATATATTTT.

The chain couples TRBV24-1 to TRBJ2-3; the D call may be TRBD1 or TRBD2 (5 bases each). Trimming cost V 5 bases and J 2 bases, with 7 bases left between them. Germline V gene data show CDR1 as KGHDR and CDR2 as SFDVKD. CDR3 length: 13 residues. CDR3 sequence: CATSGDPTDTQYF. Here the CDR3 DNA reads TGTGCCACCAGTGGGGACCCCACAGATACGCAGTATTTT.